The 21 T cell receptor beta chains given below trace back to one sample, sequenced in a study of blood T cell repertoires in COVID-19. Clones were sequenced by immunoSEQ multiplex PCR, and TCRdb holds only the in-frame ones, with some missing. The sample lists around 160,000 clones, over 75% occurring once. Input material: PBMCs or T cells enriched from blood (not recorded which). Every receptor here comes from a woman aged 30 to 39 with acute COVID-19.

The V gene is TRBV24-1, the J gene TRBJ1-1; no firm D call. Trimming removed 8 bases at V and 6 bases at J, with 9 bases between. CDR1 is KGHDR and CDR2 is SFDVKD in the germline V gene. The CDR3 is made up of 11 amino acids. The CDR3 sequence is CATTVSPEAFF. The CDR3 coding sequence is TGTGCCACCACCGTAAGCCCTGAAGCTTTCTTT.

This chain links TRBV30 with TRBJ1-5; TRBD1 matches 7 bases. Germline-derived CDR1 and CDR2 are GTSNPN and SVGIG (reference sequence). There are 13 residues in the CDR3. The trim removed 2 bases at V and 5 bases at J, leaving 3 bases unmatched. The CDR3 region is CAWSRQGDQPQHF. The CDR3 DNA reads TGTGCCTGGAGTCGACAGGGTGATCAGCCCCAGCATTTT. Full variable domain (remainder filled in from reference TRBV30 and TRBJ1-5): SQTIHQWPATLVQPVGSPLSLECTVEGTSNPNLYWYRQAAGRGLQLLFYSVGIGQISSEVPQNLSASRPQDRQFILSSKKLLLSDSGFYLCAWSRQGDQPQHFGDGTRLSIL.

The V and J genes are TRBV7-9 and TRBJ2-7; no reliable D call. The CDR3 length is 14 residues. Germline V gives CDR1 SEHNR, CDR2 FQNEAQ (reference sequence). Trimming took 8 bases from V and 3 from J, leaving 17 bases between them. The CDR3 loop reads CASVPPNPGYEQYF. Here the CDR3 DNA reads TGTGCCAGCGTCCCGCCTAACCCCGGCTACGAGCAGTACTTC.

V usage is TRBV19 and J usage is TRBJ2-6; D might be TRBD1 (6 bases). V was cut by 9 bases and J by 0 bases, with 9 bases left in between. The CDR3 has 14 residues. Germline CDR1 reads LNHDA; CDR2 reads SQIVND (reference sequence). DNA for the CDR3: TGTGCCAGCTCAGGGGACTCTGGGGCCAACGTCCTGACTTTC. Translating it yields CASSGDSGANVLTF.

This chain links TRBV10-3 with TRBJ2-5; tentative D call: TRBD2 (6 bases). The CDR3 has 14 residues. Germline V gene sequence: CDR1 ENHRY, CDR2 SYGVKD. With 8 bases removed from V and 3 bases from J, the gap between germline ends came to 16 bases. The CDR3 DNA reads as TGTGCCATCCGCTCGTCCGGGGGAGAAGAGACCCAGTACTTC. Translated: CAIRSSGGEETQYF.

The V and J genes are TRBV27 and TRBJ2-3; 8 bases match TRBD2. This CDR3 is 16 amino acids long. V lost 7 bases and J lost 0; bases outside the gene matches: 9. The germline gives CDR1 MNHEY, CDR2 SMNVEV (reference sequence). CDR3 sequence: CASTLRPGGSTDTQYF. CDR3 nucleotides: TGTGCCAGCACCCTGAGACCGGGAGGGAGCACAGATACGCAGTATTTT.

A single count supports this clone. The chain links TRBV15 to TRBJ1-2; tentative D call: TRBD1 (6 bases). V was clipped by 0 bases and J by 5 bases, with 16 bases between them. Germline V lookup: CDR1 LNHNV, CDR2 YYDKDF (reference sequence). This CDR3 region has 16 residues. As DNA, the CDR3 is TGTGCCACCAGCAGAGATCGGGCCACAGGGTCATATGGCTACACCTTC. Amino acid sequence: CATSRDRATGSYGYTF.

The chain couples TRBV28 to TRBJ1-2, with TRBD1 as a possible D gene (5 bases). The CDR3 extends over 13 amino acids. Germline CDR1 reads MDHEN; CDR2 reads SYDVKM. V lost 7 bases and J lost 4, with 13 bases in between. Here the CDR3 reads CASTLQELYGYTF. The CDR3 nucleotides are TGTGCCAGCACCCTACAGGAACTCTATGGCTACACCTTC.

The chain combines TRBV10-3 with TRBJ1-1, with D unclear. Germline V gene sequence: CDR1 ENHRY, CDR2 SYGVKD. CDR3 length: 13 residues. Trimming cost V 2 bases and J 1 base, with 5 bases left between them. The CDR3 protein is CAISEERNTEAFF. Written as DNA, the CDR3 is TGTGCCATCAGTGAGGAGAGGAACACTGAAGCTTTCTTT.

The chain joins TRBV2 to TRBJ2-6, with 9 bases fitting TRBD1. From germline, CDR1 is SNHLY and CDR2 FYNNEI. The CDR3 runs 17 residues. J was trimmed by 2 bases and V by 6 bases; bases with no gene match: 8. As DNA, the CDR3 is TGTGCCAGCAGGGGACAGGGAAAAGAGGCTGGGGCCAACGTCCTGACTTTC. It translates to CASRGQGKEAGANVLTF.

The sample holds a few counts of this clone. The chain employs TRBV29-1 and TRBJ2-1; D is uncertain. The length of the CDR3 is 13 residues. Germline lookup yields CDR1 SQVTM and CDR2 ANQGSEA. V dropped 6 bases and J dropped 4 bases, with 13 bases sitting between them. DNA of the CDR3: TGCAGCGTAAGTGAGTTTCTTTACAATGAGCAGTTCTTC. Encoded protein: CSVSEFLYNEQFF.

The rearrangement uses TRBV24-1 and TRBJ2-7; D is ambiguous. CDR3 length: 14 residues. V lost 2 bases to trimming and J lost 4 bases, with 11 bases between them. Germline V lookup: CDR1 KGHDR, CDR2 SFDVKD. CDR3 DNA sequence: TGTGCCACCAGTGATTCTAGTTTGCTGTACGAGCAGTACTTC. Translated, it gives CATSDSSLLYEQYF.

This clone was seen only once. This chain connects TRBV7-2 to TRBJ1-5; 7 positions agree with TRBD1. V lost 5 bases, J lost 5 bases, and 3 bases stayed unmatched. CDR3 length: 13 amino acids. CDR1 and CDR2 from the germline V gene are SGHTA and FQGNSA. CDR3 residues: CASSRQGYQPQHF. As DNA, the CDR3 is TGTGCCAGCAGCAGACAGGGTTATCAGCCCCAGCATTTT.

The chain combines TRBV7-2 with TRBJ1-5; D is perhaps TRBD1 (5 bases). The CDR3 spans 16 residues. V lost 5 bases and J lost 4, with 18 bases in between. The germline V gene has CDR1 SGHTA and CDR2 FQGNSA. CDR3 residues: CASSLYGQGLNQPQHF. The CDR3 DNA reads as TGTGCCAGCAGCCTTTATGGGCAGGGCTTGAATCAGCCCCAGCATTTT.

This chain connects TRBV5-1 to TRBJ1-2; a weak D match, TRBD1 (6 bases). The CDR3 spans 16 residues. Germline assignment: CDR1 SGHRS and CDR2 YFSETQ. Deletions cut 1 base from V and 3 bases from J, with 16 bases between. Written as DNA, the CDR3 is TGCGCCAGCAGCTTGTCCCCTCACCGACAGGACTATGGCTACACCTTC. Encoded protein: CASSLSPHRQDYGYTF.

The chain links TRBV28 to TRBJ1-4; no firm D call. In germline, CDR1 is MDHEN, CDR2 SYDVKM. This CDR3 is 12 amino acids long. With 10 bases removed from V and 3 bases from J, the gap between germline ends came to 9 bases. The CDR3: CATNTANEKLFF. The CDR3 DNA follows: TGTGCCACCAACACAGCTAATGAAAAACTGTTTTTT.

The V and J genes are TRBV7-9 and TRBJ2-5; 15 bases are shared with TRBD2. Trimming removed 2 bases from V and 1 base from J; junction bases left unmatched: 5. CDR1 SEHNR and CDR2 FQNEAQ come from the germline V gene (reference sequence). The CDR3 runs to 18 residues. The CDR3 protein is CASSLLGLAGGGQETQYF. In nucleotides, the CDR3 is TGTGCCAGCAGCTTACTCGGACTAGCGGGAGGGGGCCAAGAGACCCAGTACTTC.

The chain links TRBV19 to TRBJ2-3; 7 bases line up with TRBD2. J gave up 3 bases and V 6 bases, and 12 bases lay outside the gene matches. Looked up from germline, CDR1 is LNHDA and CDR2 is SQIVND (reference sequence). The CDR3 has 16 residues. The CDR3 region has the DNA TGTGCCAGTAGCACCCCACAGCGGGATAGAACAGATACGCAGTATTTT. Its protein product is CASSTPQRDRTDTQYF.

CDR3 protein: CASSPVKAETPQHF. CDR3 bases: TGTGCCAGCTCACCAGTTAAAGCGGAGACGCCCCAGCATTTT. The V gene is TRBV18, the J gene TRBJ1-5; D is undetermined. Trimming removed 2 bases at V and 9 bases at J, with 14 bases between. The CDR3 covers 14 residues. Germline CDR1 KGHSH, CDR2 LQKENI.

The rearrangement uses TRBV6-4 and TRBJ2-6; 11 nucleotides match TRBD2. Germline CDR1 and CDR2: MRHNA and SNTAGT. After removal of 6 bases from V and 0 bases from J, the junction contained 4 bases not matched to a gene. The CDR3 has 17 residues. CDR3: CASSGTSGPSGANVLTF. CDR3 DNA sequence: TGTGCCAGCAGCGGGACTAGCGGTCCCTCTGGGGCCAACGTCCTGACTTTC.

The rearrangement uses TRBV29-1 and TRBJ2-1; a weak D match, TRBD2 (5 bases). This CDR3 has 16 residues. V lost 4 bases to trimming and J lost 0 bases, with 16 bases between them. In germline, CDR1 is SQVTM, CDR2 ANQGSEA. As DNA, the CDR3 is TGCAGCGTTGCGGGGTTCGCCCGGTCCTCCTACAATGAGCAGTTCTTC. Protein sequence: CSVAGFARSSYNEQFF.